A single sample is the source of the 6 T cell receptor beta chains below, sequenced in a study of T cell changes during pregnancy in multiple sclerosis. Here immunoSEQ multiplex PCR was the method, and the copy in TCRdb shows in-frame clones only, minus some. The sample includes about 94,000 clones, 90% to 95% seen only once; the top ten take 0.99%. The specimen comprised peripheral blood, sampled after pregnancy. Source of these receptors: a female donor with multiple sclerosis, enrolled in a pregnancy study.

The V call is TRBV5-1, the J call TRBJ2-7, with D unresolved. The CDR3 has 16 residues. V shed 0 bases and J shed 0 bases, with 13 bases lying between them. The V gene's germline CDR1 is SGHRS and CDR2 YFSETQ. CDR3 sequence reads: CASSLAVRGNSYEQYF. Written as DNA, the CDR3 is TGCGCCAGCAGCTTGGCAGTTCGCGGAAACTCCTACGAGCAGTACTTC.

The chain uses TRBV2 and TRBJ2-3; D is unresolved. Germline V gene data show CDR1 as SNHLY and CDR2 as FYNNEI. The ends were cut back, 2 bases at V and 2 bases at J, with 8 bases in the middle. The CDR3 runs to 14 residues. Here the CDR3 reads CASSEQAFTDTQYF. The DNA for the CDR3 is TGTGCCAGCAGTGAACAGGCTTTCACAGATACGCAGTATTTT.

The chain combines TRBV6-4 with TRBJ2-1; perhaps TRBD2 as D (6 bases). The V and J ends lost 10 bases and 6 bases respectively, with 16 bases between them. The CDR3 spans 13 residues. Germline CDR1 is MRHNA and CDR2 is SNTAGT. As DNA, the CDR3 is TGTGCCACGAGCGGCATGCGGGGCAATGAGCAGTTCTTC. Translation gives CATSGMRGNEQFF.

The V and J genes are TRBV27 and TRBJ2-7; TRBD1 matches 7 bases. Trimming at V came to 7 bases and at J to 2 bases, leaving 5 bases not matched to a gene. The CDR3 loop spans 13 amino acids. Germline V CDR1 and CDR2: MNHEY, SMNVEV (reference sequence). The CDR3 region is CASKATGAYEQYF. CDR3 bases: TGTGCCAGCAAAGCAACAGGGGCCTACGAGCAGTACTTC.

The rearrangement joins TRBV5-1 to TRBJ2-1, with 7 nucleotides matching TRBD2. Germline V CDR1 and CDR2: SGHRS, YFSETQ. V was pared by 5 bases and J by 5 bases, with 13 bases of the junction left unmatched. The CDR3 is 16 amino acids. This CDR3 is CASSLPELAPHNEQFF. In DNA form, the CDR3 reads TGCGCCAGCAGTCTTCCGGAACTAGCGCCTCACAATGAGCAGTTCTTC.

This chain connects TRBV19 to TRBJ2-1, with 7 bases matching TRBD2. CDR3 length equals 16 residues. Germline V gives CDR1 LNHDA, CDR2 SQIVND (reference sequence). Germline trimming cut 1 base from V and 6 bases from J; bases unmatched to any gene: 9. CDR3 protein: CASSIGVGSGRNEQFF. CDR3 nucleotides: TGTGCCAGTAGTATAGGTGTAGGTAGCGGGCGCAATGAGCAGTTCTTC.